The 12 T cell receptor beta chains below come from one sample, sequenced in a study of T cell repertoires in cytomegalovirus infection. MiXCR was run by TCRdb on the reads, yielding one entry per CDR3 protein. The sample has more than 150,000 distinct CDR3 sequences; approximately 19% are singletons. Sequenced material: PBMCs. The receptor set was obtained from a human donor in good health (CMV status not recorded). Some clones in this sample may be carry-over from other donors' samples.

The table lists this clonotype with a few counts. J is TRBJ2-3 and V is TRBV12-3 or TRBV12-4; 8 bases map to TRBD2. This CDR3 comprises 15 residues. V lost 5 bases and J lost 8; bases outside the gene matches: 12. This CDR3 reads CASSPPGLGLSTQYF. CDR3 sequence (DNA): TGTGCCAGCAGTCCCCCGGGACTAGGTCTTTCTACGCAGTATTTT.

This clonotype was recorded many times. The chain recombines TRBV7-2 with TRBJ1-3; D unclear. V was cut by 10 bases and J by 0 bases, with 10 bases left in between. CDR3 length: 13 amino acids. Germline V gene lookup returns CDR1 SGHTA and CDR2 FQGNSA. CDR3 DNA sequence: TGTGCCACCTTAGCGAGCTCTGGAAACACCATATATTTT. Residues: CATLASSGNTIYF.

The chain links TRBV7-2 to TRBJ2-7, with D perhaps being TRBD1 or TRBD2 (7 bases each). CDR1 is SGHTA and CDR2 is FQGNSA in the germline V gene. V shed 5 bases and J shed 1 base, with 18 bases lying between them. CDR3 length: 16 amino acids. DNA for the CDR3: TGTGCCAGCAGCCAGGGGGTAGCGGGTAGGTCCTACGAGCAGTACTTC. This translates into CASSQGVAGRSYEQYF. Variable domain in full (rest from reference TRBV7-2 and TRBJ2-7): GAGVSQSPSNKVTEKGKDVELRCDPISGHTALYWYRQSLGQGLEFLIYFQGNSAPDKSGLPSDRFSAERTGGSVSTLTIQRTQQEDSAVYLCASSQGVAGRSYEQYFGPGTRLTVT.

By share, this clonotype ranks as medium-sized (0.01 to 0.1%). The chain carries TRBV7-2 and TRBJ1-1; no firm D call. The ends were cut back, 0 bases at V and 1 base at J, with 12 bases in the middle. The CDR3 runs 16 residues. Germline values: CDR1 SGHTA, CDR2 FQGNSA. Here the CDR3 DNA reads TGTGCCAGCAGCTTAGCGATGGGCAGCGCGAACACTGAAGCTTTCTTT. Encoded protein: CASSLAMGSANTEAFF.

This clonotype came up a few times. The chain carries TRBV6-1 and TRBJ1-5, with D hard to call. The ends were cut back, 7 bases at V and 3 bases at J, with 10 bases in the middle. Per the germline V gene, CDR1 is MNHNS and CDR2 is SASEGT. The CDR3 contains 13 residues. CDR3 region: CASNLDPNQPQHF. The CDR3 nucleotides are TGTGCCAGCAATTTAGACCCCAATCAGCCCCAGCATTTT.

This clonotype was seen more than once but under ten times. The CDR3: CSARVGPPYNEQFF. In nucleotides, the CDR3 is TGCAGTGCTAGAGTGGGCCCCCCCTACAATGAGCAGTTCTTC. The chain uses TRBV20-1 and TRBJ2-1; D remains unclear. Germline values: CDR1 DFQATT, CDR2 SNEGSKA (reference sequence). Trimming stripped 1 base from V and 2 bases from J, with 9 bases between. The CDR3 runs to 14 residues.

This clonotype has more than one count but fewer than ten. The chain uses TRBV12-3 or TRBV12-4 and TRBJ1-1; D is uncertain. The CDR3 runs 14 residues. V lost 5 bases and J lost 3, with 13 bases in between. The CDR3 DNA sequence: TGTGCCAGCAGTAAGGACCGAACCCACACTGAAGCTTTCTTT. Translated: CASSKDRTHTEAFF.

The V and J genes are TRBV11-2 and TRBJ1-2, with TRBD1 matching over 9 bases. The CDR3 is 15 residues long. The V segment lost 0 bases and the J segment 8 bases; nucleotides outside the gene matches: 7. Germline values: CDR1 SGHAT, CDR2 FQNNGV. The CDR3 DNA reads TGTGCCAGCAGCTTAGATCCCGGGACAGGGTTCGGCTACACCTTC. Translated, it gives CASSLDPGTGFGYTF.

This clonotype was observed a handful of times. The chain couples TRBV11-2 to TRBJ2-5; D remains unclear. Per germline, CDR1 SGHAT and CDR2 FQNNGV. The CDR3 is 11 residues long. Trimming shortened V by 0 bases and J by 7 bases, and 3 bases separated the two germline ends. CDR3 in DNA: TGTGCCAGCAGCTTAGAGCTGACCCAGTACTTC. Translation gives CASSLELTQYF.

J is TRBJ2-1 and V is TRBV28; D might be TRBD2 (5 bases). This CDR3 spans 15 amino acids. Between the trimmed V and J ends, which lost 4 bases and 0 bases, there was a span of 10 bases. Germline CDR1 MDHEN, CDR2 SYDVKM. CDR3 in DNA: TGTGCCAGCAGTTCGATGGGGAGCTCCTACAATGAGCAGTTCTTC. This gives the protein CASSSMGSSYNEQFF.

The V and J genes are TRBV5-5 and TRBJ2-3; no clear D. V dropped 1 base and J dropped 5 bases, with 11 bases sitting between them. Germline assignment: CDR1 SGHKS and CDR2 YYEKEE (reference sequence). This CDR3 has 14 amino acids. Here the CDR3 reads CASSLRPWGDTQYF. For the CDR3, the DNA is TGTGCCAGCAGCTTGCGGCCCTGGGGAGATACGCAGTATTTT.

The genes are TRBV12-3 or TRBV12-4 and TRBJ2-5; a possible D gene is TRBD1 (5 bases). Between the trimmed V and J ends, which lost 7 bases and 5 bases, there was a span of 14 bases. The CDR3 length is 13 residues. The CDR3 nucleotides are TGTGCCAGCATTGGGGCAGGGCTGGAGACCCAGTACTTC. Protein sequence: CASIGAGLETQYF.